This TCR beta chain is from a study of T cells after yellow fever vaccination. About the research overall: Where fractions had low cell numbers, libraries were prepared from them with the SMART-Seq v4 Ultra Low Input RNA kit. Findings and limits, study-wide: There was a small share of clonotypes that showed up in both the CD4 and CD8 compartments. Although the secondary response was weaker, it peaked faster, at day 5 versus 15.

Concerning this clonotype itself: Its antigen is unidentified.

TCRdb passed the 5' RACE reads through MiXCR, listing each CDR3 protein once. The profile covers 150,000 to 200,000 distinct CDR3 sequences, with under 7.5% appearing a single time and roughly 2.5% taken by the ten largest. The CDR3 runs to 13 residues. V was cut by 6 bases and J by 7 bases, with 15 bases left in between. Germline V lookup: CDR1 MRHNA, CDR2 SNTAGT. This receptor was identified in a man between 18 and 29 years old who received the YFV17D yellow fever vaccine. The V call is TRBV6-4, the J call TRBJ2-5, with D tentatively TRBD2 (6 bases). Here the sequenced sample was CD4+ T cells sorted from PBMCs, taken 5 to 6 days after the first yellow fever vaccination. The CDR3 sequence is CASRSGTRGTQYF. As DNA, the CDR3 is TGTGCCAGCAGATCCGGGACTCGGGGGACCCAGTACTTC.